This TCR beta chain was identified during a study of blood T cell repertoires in COVID-19. Study-wide background: Samples of COVID-19 (acute and convalescent) were obtained from the United States, Italy and Spain. T cells, B-cell-depleted T cells, or PBMCs provided the cDNA or gDNA that served as material.

The data were produced by immunoSEQ multiplex PCR, yet TCRdb's version contains in-frame clones alone and is incomplete. The profile shows approximately 290,000 clones, around 85% of them singletons. Cohort 3 donors were reported recovered after two negative PCRs, clearance, or symptom resolution. The CDR3 covers 15 residues. With 1 base removed from V and 4 bases from J, the gap between germline ends came to 13 bases. Per germline, CDR1 MDHEN and CDR2 SYDVKM. The chain uses TRBV28 and TRBJ1-2, with unresolved D. This receptor was identified in a woman between 25 and 40 years old who had recovered from COVID-19. Sequenced: PBMCs or T cells enriched from blood (not recorded which). The CDR3 is CASSLFEISLYGYTF. The CDR3 region has the DNA TGTGCCAGCAGTTTATTTGAAATATCACTCTATGGCTACACCTTC.